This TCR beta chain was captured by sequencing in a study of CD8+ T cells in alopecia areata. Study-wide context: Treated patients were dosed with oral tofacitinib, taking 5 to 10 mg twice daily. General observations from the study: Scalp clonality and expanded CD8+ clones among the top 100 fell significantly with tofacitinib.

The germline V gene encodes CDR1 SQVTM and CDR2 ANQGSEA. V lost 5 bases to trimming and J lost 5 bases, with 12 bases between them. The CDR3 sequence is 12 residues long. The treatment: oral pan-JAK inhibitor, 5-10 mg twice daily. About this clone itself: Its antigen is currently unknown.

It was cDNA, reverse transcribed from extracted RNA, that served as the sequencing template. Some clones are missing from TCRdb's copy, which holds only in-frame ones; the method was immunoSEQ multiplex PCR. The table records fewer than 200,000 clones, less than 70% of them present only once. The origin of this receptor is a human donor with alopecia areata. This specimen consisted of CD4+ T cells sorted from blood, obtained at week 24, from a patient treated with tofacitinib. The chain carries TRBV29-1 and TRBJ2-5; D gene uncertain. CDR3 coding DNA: TGCAGCGTTCGCCTGGGCTGGGAGACCCAGTACTTC. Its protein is CSVRLGWETQYF.